This T cell receptor (beta chain) was recovered during a study of T cell responses to AZD1222 COVID-19 vaccine. Study-level points and caveats: Nearly half of spike-specific TCRs reportedly target unmutated variant regions. Dominant at 160-218 and 743-854, vaccine-associated CD4 TCRs also spanned spike. Only 5 or 6 individuals given AZD1222 were seropositive at baseline. Clonal diversity was possibly underestimated, and white British individuals and females predominated among donors.

Notes on this clone: As yet, its antigen is unknown.

Data came from immunoSEQ multiplex PCR; TCRdb stores just in-frame clones and leaves some out. The data hold roughly 95,000 clones, with roughly 88% observed a single time. V lost 3 bases to trimming and J lost 2 bases, with 11 bases between them. This CDR3 spans 14 amino acids. CDR1 and CDR2 from the germline V gene are SNHLY and FYNNEI. This material consisted of peripheral blood, taken on day 0 of AZD1222 vaccination. The V call is TRBV2, the J call TRBJ2-7; maybe TRBD1 (5 bases). This clonotype was sampled from an adult in good health. The CDR3 spells CASSEGLGAYEQYF. CDR3 nucleotide sequence: TGTGCCAGCAGTGAGGGGCTAGGGGCCTACGAGCAGTACTTC.